This TCR beta chain was found in a study of cytomegalovirus exposure and HLA in healthy donors. This CDR3 contains 15 residues. Germline values: CDR1 SGHRS, CDR2 YFSETQ. V trimming: 4 bases; J trimming: 7 bases; junction bases outside the gene matches: 10. Findings and limits, study-wide: Indistinguishability led to the exclusion of some V segments, TRBV6-2 and TRBV6-3 included. For TCR beta chains, V- and J-gene trimming was later linked to a missense DCLRE1C variant.

PCR was performed using 60 Vbeta and 13 Jbeta primers. The method was immunoSEQ multiplex PCR; TCRdb's version includes in-frame clones alone and lacks a portion of them. This table holds around 150,000 clones, 79% found once. This clone was detected once. Its antigen is as yet unknown. The sample was PBMCs. The chain links TRBV5-1 to TRBJ2-4; 8 positions agree with TRBD2. This clonotype was sampled from a man aged 35 to 55 in good health and CMV-seropositive. The CDR3: CASSPRLAYRNIQYF. CDR3 in DNA: TGCGCCAGCAGCCCCCGACTAGCGTATCGGAACATTCAGTACTTC.